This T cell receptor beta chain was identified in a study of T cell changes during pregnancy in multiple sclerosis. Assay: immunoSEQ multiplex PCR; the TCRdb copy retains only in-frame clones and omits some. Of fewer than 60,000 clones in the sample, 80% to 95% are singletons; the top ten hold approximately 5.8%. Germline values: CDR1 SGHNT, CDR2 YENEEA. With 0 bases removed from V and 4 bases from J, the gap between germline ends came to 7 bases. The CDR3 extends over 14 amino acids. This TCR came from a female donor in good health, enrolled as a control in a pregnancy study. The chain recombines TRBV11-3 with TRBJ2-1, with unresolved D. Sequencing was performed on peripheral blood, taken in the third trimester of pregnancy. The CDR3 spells CASSLDAEYNEQFF. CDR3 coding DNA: TGTGCCAGCAGCTTAGATGCTGAGTACAATGAGCAGTTCTTC.